This T cell receptor beta chain was sequenced for a study of T cell clusters in autoimmune cytopenias. General study findings and limits: Healthy donors had about 3.1-fold more exclusive TRB clusters than active autoimmune hepatitis patients.

Judged by frequency, this clonotype is medium-sized. What it recognizes is unknown. The V gene's germline CDR1 is PRHDT and CDR2 FYEKMQ (reference sequence). This CDR3 has 16 residues. TRB amplification used approximately 0.25 ug of peripheral blood genomic DNA. Multiplex touch-down PCR amplified TRB using TRB-A and TRB-B pools in one tube. TCRdb re-called the multiplex PCR reads and shows each CDR3 protein once, DNA omitted. The sample shows over 1,500 distinct CDR3 sequences, and about 35% sits with its ten largest clones. The source material was peripheral blood. The chain combines TRBV13 with TRBJ2-2; TCRdb designates TRBD1, a call that cannot be tested without DNA. The receptor comes from a human donor with an autoimmune cytopenia, with autoimmune hepatitis or in good health (not recorded which). CDR3 protein: CASSLGAGAATGELFF.